This paragraph reports one T cell receptor beta chain. This record belongs to a study of blood T cell repertoires in COVID-19. Turning to the study itself: Acute-phase and convalescent COVID-19 samples originated in the United States, Italy and Spain.

Germline-derived CDR1 and CDR2 are MGHRA and YSYEKL. CDR3 size: 17 residues. The junction had 11 bases not matched to a gene; V was cut back by 1 base and J by 9 bases. Per the authors' pipeline: It was from reference gene primer amplification that nucleated cell counts were estimated. Repertoires were generated with immunoSEQ multiplex PCR, while TCRdb's copy carries only in-frame clones and drops some. The DNA was the basis for D and trimming; V, J and clone size are from that table. Of some 73,000 clones listed, about 85% were seen once; the top ten hold approximately 35%. The V gene is TRBV4-1, the J gene TRBJ2-1; 11 bases agree with TRBD2. What was sequenced was peripheral blood. The source is a woman of 80 years or more with active or convalescent COVID-19. In nucleotides, the CDR3 is TGCGCCAGCAGCCAAGTCCCTAGCGGGGGGTTATTGGGTGAGCAGTTCTTC. Translated, it gives CASSQVPSGGLLGEQFF.